One and the same sample provided the 13 T cell receptor beta chains below, sequenced in a study of CD8+ T cells in alopecia areata. Extracted RNA was reverse transcribed, and the resulting cDNA served as sequencing template. The assay was immunoSEQ multiplex PCR, and TCRdb's table has in-frame clones only and misses some. This sample comprises 90,000 to 130,000 clones, none seen once only. Sequenced: lesional skin. The source is a C3H/HeJ mouse with alopecia areata. The MHC haplotype of the strain is H2-k.

This clone came up a few times. The genes and germline here are from mouse. The CDR3 loop reads CASSSGHHAEQFF. The part of the CDR3 DNA that was read is TGTGCCAGCAGCTCCGGACACCATGCT. The chain recombines TRBV14 with TRBJ2-1; a weak D match, TRBD1 (5 bases). The read halts 4 residues ahead of the CDR3 end, with the missing end drawn from the germline J gene. The germline V gene encodes CDR1 SGHDT and CDR2 FRDEAV. V was clipped by 5 bases and J by 5 bases, with 11 bases between them. There are 13 residues in the CDR3.

Details on this clone: The protein given in TCRdb and the translation of the DNA differ at residue 12, and the sequence presented here derives from the DNA. Genes here carry mouse names. The read falls 3 residues short of the CDR3 end, and the missing part is taken from the germline J gene. The chain combines TRBV13-3 with TRBJ1-6; D gene uncertain. TRBJ1-6 is filed as an ORF, its function uncertain. V lost 1 base and J 5 bases, leaving 10 bases between the germline ends. Germline V lookup: CDR1 NNHDY, CDR2 SYVADS. The CDR3 has 15 amino acids. The CDR3 loop is CASSDMGWDNSPLYF. CDR3 DNA, as far as it was read: TGTGCCAGCAGTGATATGGGGTGGGATAATTCGCCC.

This clone was seen a handful of times. The gene symbols are mouse symbols. The CDR3 end lies 4 residues beyond the end of the read and is filled in from the germline J gene. The genes are TRBV31 and TRBJ1-1; a weak D match, TRBD1 (6 bases). Germline CDR1 reads GKSSPN; CDR2 reads SITVG. CDR3 length equals 13 residues. V lost 5 bases to trimming and J lost 1 base, with 11 bases between them. The CDR3 is CAWGQGQNTEVFF. The DNA read from the CDR3 is TGTGCCTGGGGCCAGGGACAAAACACA. The full variable domain, with the rest looked up from reference TRBV31 and TRBJ1-1, is AQTIHQWPVAEIKAVGSPLSLGCTIKGKSSPNLYWYWQATGGTLQQLFYSITVGQVESVVQLNLSASRPKDDQFILSTEKLLLSHSGFYLCAWGQGQNTEVFFGKGTRLTVV.

This clone was seen a handful of times. Genes here carry mouse names. The sequence runs out 4 residues before the end of the CDR3; the remainder is reconstructed from the germline J gene. J is TRBJ2-5 and V is TRBV1, with TRBD2 matching 14 bases. Germline lookup yields CDR1 NSQYPW and CDR2 LRSPGD (reference sequence). The CDR3 is made up of 17 amino acids. The covered CDR3 bases are TGCACCTGCAGTGCGTCCGGGACTGGGGGGGCGCGGGAC. Its protein is CTCSASGTGGARD. The full-length CDR3 reads as CTCSASGTGGARDTQYF.

This clone was recorded a few times. Gene names follow the mouse nomenclature. Read data end 4 residues before the CDR3 end; the end is taken from the germline J gene. V and J are TRBV13-3 and TRBJ1-2, with TRBD1 matching over 8 bases. V shed 2 bases and J 0 bases; nucleotides not matched to a gene: 6. This CDR3 is 16 amino acids long. CDR1 and CDR2 from the germline V gene are NNHDY and SYVADS. Incomplete CDR3 DNA: TGTGCCAGCAGTGACCCCCGGACAGGGTCAAACTCC. Translating it yields CASSDPRTGSNS. The entire CDR3 protein reads CASSDPRTGSNSDYTF.

This clone occurred a few times. The genes and germline here are from mouse. The read finishes 4 residues shy of the CDR3 end, and the germline J gene is used to complete it. The chain uses TRBV1 and TRBJ1-4; 7 bases are shared with TRBD1. The V segment lost 3 bases and the J segment 4 bases; nucleotides outside the gene matches: 5. The CDR3 spans 15 residues. Germline values: CDR1 NSQYPW, CDR2 LRSPGD (reference sequence). CDR3 DNA (partial): TGCACCTGCAGTGCCAACAGGGGTAACAACGAA. This gives the protein CTCSANRGNNE. From start to end, the CDR3 is CTCSANRGNNERLFF.

This clone was observed a few times. Mouse gene names apply. The CDR3 is cut off 4 residues early in the read; its end comes from the germline J gene. The V and J genes are TRBV13-3 and TRBJ1-4, with a weak D call TRBD1 (5 bases). V gave up 1 base and J gave up 3 bases, with 10 bases separating them. The CDR3 spans 15 residues. CDR1 and CDR2 from the germline V gene are NNHDY and SYVADS. The DNA read from the CDR3 is TGTGCCAGCAGTGATCCCGCAGGGCCCAACGAA. This gives the protein CASSDPAGPNE. The entire CDR3 is CASSDPAGPNERLFF.

Turning to this clone: The genes and germline here are from mouse. Sequencing ends 4 residues short of the CDR3 end; the germline J gene provides the rest. The chain employs TRBV1 and TRBJ1-4; 8 bases map to TRBD1. Germline V CDR1 and CDR2: NSQYPW, LRSPGD (reference sequence). The CDR3 spans 16 residues. Trimming at V came to 3 bases and at J to 3 bases, leaving 6 bases not matched to a gene. CDR3 in amino acids: CTCSAAGGAPNERLFF. The CDR3 bases that were read are TGCACCTGCAGTGCGGCAGGGGGCGCGCCCAACGAA.

As for this clone: Mouse gene names apply. The read stops 4 residues short of the end of the CDR3; the missing end is completed from the germline J gene. The gene calls are TRBV13-3 and TRBJ2-3; 9 bases match TRBD1. CDR3 length: 15 amino acids. Germline V lookup: CDR1 NNHDY, CDR2 SYVADS. V gave up 3 bases and J gave up 1 base; unmatched junction bases: 3. The sequenced CDR3 bases are TGTGCCAGCAGTGGGGACAGGGTGGGTGCAGAA. Amino acid sequence: CASSGDRVGAE. In full, the CDR3 is CASSGDRVGAETLYF.

For this clone: Genes and germline are mouse. Coverage ceases 4 residues before the CDR3 finishes, and the germline J gene fills in the end. The gene calls are TRBV13-3 and TRBJ1-1; a possible D gene is TRBD1 (5 bases). Trimming left V 1 base short and J 1 base short, with 11 bases between. Germline CDR1 and CDR2: NNHDY and SYVADS. This CDR3 is 15 amino acids long. CDR3: CASSDRARENTEVFF. Incomplete CDR3 DNA: TGTGCCAGCAGTGATCGCGCCAGGGAAAACACA.

As concerns this clone: Gene names are the mouse ones. CDR3 DNA (partial): TGTGCCAGCAGTTCAGGGGGCGCAGGCTCC. Translation: CASSSGGAGS. The full CDR3 protein reads CASSSGGAGSDYTF. The chain has TRBV13-3 and TRBJ1-2, with 8 bases matching TRBD1. Read data end 4 residues before the CDR3 end; the end is taken from the germline J gene. J gave up 4 bases and V 4 bases, and 6 bases lay outside the gene matches. The CDR3 runs to 14 residues. Germline lookup yields CDR1 NNHDY and CDR2 SYVADS.

This clone has only a few counts. Genes and germline are mouse. From the germline J gene comes the end of the CDR3, since the read stops 4 residues before it. This chain connects TRBV1 to TRBJ2-3, with TRBD2 identical over 9 bases. With 1 base clipped from V and 1 base from J, the junction kept 3 bases outside the gene matches. The CDR3 covers 16 residues. Germline V gene data show CDR1 as NSQYPW and CDR2 as LRSPGD (reference sequence). The sequenced part of the CDR3 DNA is TGCACCTGCAGTGCAGCCGACTGGGGGCGTGCAGAA. This sequence encodes CTCSAADWGRAE. The whole CDR3 protein reads CTCSAADWGRAETLYF. Complete variable domain (other parts from reference TRBV1 and TRBJ2-3): VTLLEQNPRWRLVPRGQAVNLRCILKNSQYPWMSWYQQDLQKQLQWLFTLRSPGDKEVKSLPGADYLATRVTDTELRLQVANMSQGRTLYCTCSAADWGRAETLYFGSGTRLTVL.

This clone appeared a few times. Gene names follow the mouse nomenclature. The sequenced fragment ends 4 residues before the CDR3 boundary, so the rest is inferred from the germline J gene. This chain uses TRBV1 with TRBJ2-5, with 8 bases aligning to TRBD2. Germline V gene sequence: CDR1 NSQYPW, CDR2 LRSPGD (reference sequence). V lost 2 bases, J lost 3 bases, and 7 bases stayed unmatched. The CDR3 sequence is 16 residues long. The CDR3 protein is CTCSANLGGGQDTQYF. The CDR3 bases that were read are TGCACCTGCAGTGCAAATCTGGGGGGTGGGCAAGAC. The full variable domain, completed using reference TRBV1 and TRBJ2-5, is VTLLEQNPRWRLVPRGQAVNLRCILKNSQYPWMSWYQQDLQKQLQWLFTLRSPGDKEVKSLPGADYLATRVTDTELRLQVANMSQGRTLYCTCSANLGGGQDTQYFGPGTRLLVL.